This T cell receptor (beta chain) was documented in a study of T cell responses to AZD1222 COVID-19 vaccine. Whole-study findings and limits: Epitopes outside B.1.351 and B.1.1.7 mutated regions reportedly drew nearly half of spike TCRs. Baseline seropositivity characterized only a handful of AZD1222 recipients. An increase in Spike-specific TCR breadth and depth was observed after two AZD1222 doses. Donors were chiefly white British, with a greater number of females, and clonal diversity was perhaps underestimated.

Germline V lookup: CDR1 MDHEN, CDR2 SYDVKM. The CDR3 length is 13 residues. The V segment lost 7 bases and the J segment 3 bases; nucleotides outside the gene matches: 4. This table comes from immunoSEQ multiplex PCR, and its TCRdb copy is limited to in-frame clones, with some not included. Among about 140,000 clones listed, 75% to 85% were seen once. Details on this clone: The antigen is undetermined.

This clonotype originated in an adult who received the MenACWY meningococcal vaccine as a control. V and J are TRBV28 and TRBJ1-2; 8 bases fit TRBD1. The sequenced sample was peripheral blood, obtained 28 days after the second dose of the MenACWY control vaccine. CDR3 DNA: TGTGCCAGCACCCTGGACAGGGACTATGGCTACACCTTC. Protein: CASTLDRDYGYTF.